The text below deals with one TCR beta chain. The data were taken from a study of early T cells in non-severe SARS-CoV-2 infection. As for the study in general: Bulk RNA isolated from unsorted whole blood underwent sequencing; chains were not paired.

CDR3 length: 13 residues. Looked up from germline, CDR1 is ENHRY and CDR2 is SYGVKD. Trimming at V came to 9 bases and at J to 1 base, leaving 5 bases not matched to a gene. TCRdb fed the 5' RACE reads into MiXCR, producing one record per CDR3 protein. The sample holds 30,000 to 40,000 distinct CDR3 sequences, 8% to 9.5% seen once. The J gene is TRBJ2-5, the V gene TRBV10-3; 7 bases align to TRBD1. Sequenced material: whole blood. This clonotype was sampled from an adult who was a healthcare worker with PCR-confirmed SARS-CoV-2 infection or an uninfected control (not recorded which). The CDR3 region is CAIAGTVQETQYF. The CDR3 DNA reads as TGTGCCATTGCCGGGACAGTCCAAGAGACCCAGTACTTC.